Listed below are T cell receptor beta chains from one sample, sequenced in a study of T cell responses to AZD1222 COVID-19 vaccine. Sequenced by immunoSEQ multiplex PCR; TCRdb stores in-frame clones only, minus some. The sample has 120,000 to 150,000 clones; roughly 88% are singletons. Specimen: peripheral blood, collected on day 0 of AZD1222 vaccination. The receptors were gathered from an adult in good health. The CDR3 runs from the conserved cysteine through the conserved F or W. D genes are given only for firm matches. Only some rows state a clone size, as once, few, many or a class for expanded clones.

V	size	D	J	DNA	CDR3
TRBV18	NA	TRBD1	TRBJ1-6	TGTGCCAGCTCACCCTTACCGGGACAGGGGAATTCACCCCTCCACTTT	CASSPLPGQGNSPLHF
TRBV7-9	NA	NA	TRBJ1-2	TGTGCCAGCAGCTTAGCGGATCGAGCCGTTGGAGGAGGCTACACCTTC	CASSLADRAVGGGYTF
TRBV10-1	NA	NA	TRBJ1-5	TGCGCCAGCAGTGCACAGTGCCATAGCAATCAGCCCCAGCATTTT	CASSAQCHSNQPQHF
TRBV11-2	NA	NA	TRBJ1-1	TGTGCCAGTAGGCCCTGGGGAAGGAACACTGAAGCTTTCTTT	CASRPWGRNTEAFF
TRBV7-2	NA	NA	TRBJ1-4	TGTGCCAGCAGCTTAGAGATCCCTTCGGCAACTAATGAAAAACTGTTTTTT	CASSLEIPSATNEKLFF
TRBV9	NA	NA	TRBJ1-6	TGTGCCAGCAGCGTAGAGCCGGGACACTCCTATAATTCACCCCTCCACTTT	CASSVEPGHSYNSPLHF
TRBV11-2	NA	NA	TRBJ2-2	TGTGCCAGCAGCCCTAGAGGAGGACTCGTCCTAGGCACCGGGGAGCTGTTTTTT	CASSPRGGLVLGTGELFF
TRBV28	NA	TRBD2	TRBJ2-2	TGTGCCAGCAGTTCAGCGGGGGGGCCGGCCACCGGGGAGCTGTTTTTT	CASSSAGGPATGELFF
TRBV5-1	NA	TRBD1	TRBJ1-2	TGCGCCAGCAGCTTGGCCTCAGGGGGCTATGGCTACACCTTC	CASSLASGGYGYTF
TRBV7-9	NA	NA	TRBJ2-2	TGTGCCAGCAGCTTAGCTCAGGACACAATCAGCGGGGAGCTGTTTTTT	CASSLAQDTISGELFF
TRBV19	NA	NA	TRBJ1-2	TGTGCCAGTAGTCCGGACGTCAGGGTCCCCTCCTATGGCTACACCTTC	CASSPDVRVPSYGYTF
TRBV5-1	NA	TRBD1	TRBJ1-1	TGCGCCAGCACCCGGGACAGGGTGAACGGTTTGAACACTGAAGCTTTCTTT	CASTRDRVNGLNTEAFF
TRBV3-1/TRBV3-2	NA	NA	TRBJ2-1	TGTGCCAGCAGCCGAGGGGACGGGCACAATGAGCAGTTCTTC	CASSRGDGHNEQFF
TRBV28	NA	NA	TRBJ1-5	TGTGCCAGCAGTCCTTCGGGGGAAGGGAGCAATCAGCCCCAGCATTTT	CASSPSGEGSNQPQHF
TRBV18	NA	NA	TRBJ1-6	TGTGCCAGCTCACCACCCCCTTCGAATTCACCCCTCCACTTT	CASSPPPSNSPLHF
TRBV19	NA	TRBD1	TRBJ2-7	TGTGCCAGTAGCCCAGGTGGGACAGGGAGCTCCTACGAGCAGTACTTC	CASSPGGTGSSYEQYF
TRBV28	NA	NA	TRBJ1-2	TGTGCCAGCACCCGCCAGGGAGCCCAAGCAATCTATGGCTACACCTTC	CASTRQGAQAIYGYTF
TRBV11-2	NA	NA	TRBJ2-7	TGTGCCAGCAGCCGCGGGTACGAGCAGTACTTC	CASSRGYEQYF
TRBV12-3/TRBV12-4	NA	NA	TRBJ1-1	TGTGCCAGCAGTTTAAGAGGGGAAGCTTTCTTT	CASSLRGEAFF
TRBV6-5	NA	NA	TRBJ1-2	TGTGCCAGCAGCCCCGACCAGGGTGGCTACACCTTC	CASSPDQGGYTF
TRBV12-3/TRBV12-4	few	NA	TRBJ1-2	TGTGCCAGCAGCGCTAGCGGATATGGCTACACCTTC	CASSASGYGYTF
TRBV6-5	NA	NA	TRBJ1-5	TGTGCCAGCAGTTACTCAGGCCGGACAATATATCAGCCCCAGCATTTT	CASSYSGRTIYQPQHF
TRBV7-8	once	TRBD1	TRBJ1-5	TGTGCCAGCAGCACCCGACGACAGGGGCGGCTGTATAGCAATCAGCCCCAGCATTTT	CASSTRRQGRLYSNQPQHF
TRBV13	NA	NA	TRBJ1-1	TGTGCCAGCAGCTTAGGTGGGGGGAACACTGAAGCTTTCTTT	CASSLGGGNTEAFF
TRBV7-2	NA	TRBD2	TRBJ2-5	TGTGCCAGCAGCCCCCCTGGAGGGCGGGGGGCGCAAGAGACCCAGTACTTC	CASSPPGGRGAQETQYF
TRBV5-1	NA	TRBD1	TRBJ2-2	TGCGCCAGCAGCTCCAATGGACAGGGAACCACCGGGGAGCTGTTTTTT	CASSSNGQGTTGELFF
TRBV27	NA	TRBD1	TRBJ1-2	TGTGCCAGCAGTCGTGGACAGGGTGGCTACACCTTC	CASSRGQGGYTF
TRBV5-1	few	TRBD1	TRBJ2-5	TGCGCCAGCAGCCGGGGACAGATACAAGAGACCCAGTACTTC	CASSRGQIQETQYF
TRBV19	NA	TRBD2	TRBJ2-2	TGTGCCAGTAGGGTCGGGGGGTACGCCGGGGAGCTGTTTTTT	CASRVGGYAGELFF
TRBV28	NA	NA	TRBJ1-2	TGTGCCAGCAGGGTCGACAAGTTTAATGGCTACACCTTC	CASRVDKFNGYTF
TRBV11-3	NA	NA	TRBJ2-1	TGTGCCAGCAGCTTAGATAAGGCTAGCTTGCAGTTCTTC	CASSLDKASLQFF
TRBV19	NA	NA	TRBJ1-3	TGTGCCAGTAACACAGGGACGACTGGAAACACCATATATTTT	CASNTGTTGNTIYF
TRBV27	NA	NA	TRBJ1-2	TGTGCCAGCAGTTTACTGCAATCCGGGACTAACTATGGCTACACCTTC	CASSLLQSGTNYGYTF
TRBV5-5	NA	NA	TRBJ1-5	TGTGCCAGCAGCTTGTGGGACGTCCGGGAGCCCCAGCATTTT	CASSLWDVREPQHF
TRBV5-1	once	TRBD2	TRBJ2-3	TGCGCCAGCAGCTTGTCTTGGGTTAGCGGGGCCACAGATACGCAGTATTTT	CASSLSWVSGATDTQYF
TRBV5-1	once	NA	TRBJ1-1	TGCGCCAGCAGCCCGGATGGGGCGCGCACTGAAGCTTTCTTT	CASSPDGARTEAFF
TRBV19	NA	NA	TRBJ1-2	TGTGCCAGTGCTGGGGCCCCGGCATATGGCTACACCTTC	CASAGAPAYGYTF
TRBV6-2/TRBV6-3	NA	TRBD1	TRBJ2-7	TGTGCCAGCAGTGACCCCGGGACAGGCTACGAGCAGTACTTC	CASSDPGTGYEQYF
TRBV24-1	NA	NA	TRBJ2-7	TGTGCCACCAGTGGAGGAGGTAGAAACGAGCAGTACTTC	CATSGGGRNEQYF
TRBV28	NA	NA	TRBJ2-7	TGTGCCAGCAGTTCCGCACCGGGGGTAGGCGAGCAGTACTTC	CASSSAPGVGEQYF
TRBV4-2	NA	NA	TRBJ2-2	TGTGCCAGCAGCCGAAGTAATGGGGGGAACACCGGGGAGCTGTTTTTT	CASSRSNGGNTGELFF
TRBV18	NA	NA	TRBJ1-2	TGTGCCAGCTCACCACAAGGGTTAGCGGAAGGCTACACCTTC	CASSPQGLAEGYTF
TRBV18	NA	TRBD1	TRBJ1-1	TGTGCCAGCTCCTCCGGGACAGTTCTAGCGTCTGAAGCTTTCTTT	CASSSGTVLASEAFF
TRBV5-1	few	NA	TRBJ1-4	TGCGCCAGCAGCTCGGGGGGCATTACAACTAATGAAAAACTGTTTTTT	CASSSGGITTNEKLFF
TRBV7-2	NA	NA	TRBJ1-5	TGTGCCAGCAGCTTAGTGGGGCAGGGAAGTCAGCCCCAGCATTTT	CASSLVGQGSQPQHF
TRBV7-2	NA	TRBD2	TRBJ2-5	TGTGCCAGCAGCCTCTCGACTAGCACGGGGGAGACCCAGTACTTC	CASSLSTSTGETQYF
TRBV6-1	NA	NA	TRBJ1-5	TGTGCCAGCAGTGACCTTGGAGTGGACCATCAGCCCCAGCATTTT	CASSDLGVDHQPQHF
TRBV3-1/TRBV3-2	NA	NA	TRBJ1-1	TGTGCCAGCACCCTTACCTTTAACACTGAAGCTTTCTTT	CASTLTFNTEAFF
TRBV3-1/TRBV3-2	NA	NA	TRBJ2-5	TGTGCCAGCAGCCAAGATGGAGGGGGGGCCGGGAAGACCCAGTACTTC	CASSQDGGGAGKTQYF
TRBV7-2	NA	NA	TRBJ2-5	TGTGCCAGCAGCATCGGTTCGGAGACCCAGTACTTC	CASSIGSETQYF
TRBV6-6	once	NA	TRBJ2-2	TGTGCCAGCAGAGAAACCGTAGAGTCCGGGGAGCTGTTTTTT	CASRETVESGELFF
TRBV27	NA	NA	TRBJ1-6	TGTGCCAGCAGTTTTGGTTCAGGCCTCTCCCGAAATTCACCCCTCCACTTT	CASSFGSGLSRNSPLHF
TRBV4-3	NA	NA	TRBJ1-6	TGCGCCAGCAGCCAAGATCGGGACCGCGGTTCACCCCTCCACTTT	CASSQDRDRGSPLHF
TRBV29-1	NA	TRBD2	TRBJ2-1	TGCAGCGGCGGGGACTACTACAATGAGCAGTTCTTC	CSGGDYYNEQFF